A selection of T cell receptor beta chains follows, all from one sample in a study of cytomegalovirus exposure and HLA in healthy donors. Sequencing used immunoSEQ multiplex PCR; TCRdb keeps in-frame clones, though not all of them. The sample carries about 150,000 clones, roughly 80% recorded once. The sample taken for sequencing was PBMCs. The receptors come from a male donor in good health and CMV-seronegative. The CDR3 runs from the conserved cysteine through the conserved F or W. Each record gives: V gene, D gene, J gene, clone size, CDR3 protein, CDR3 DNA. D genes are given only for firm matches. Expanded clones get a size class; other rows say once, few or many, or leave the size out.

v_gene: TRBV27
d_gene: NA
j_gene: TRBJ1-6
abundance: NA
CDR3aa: CASSLERETGPRPLHF
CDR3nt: TGTGCCAGCAGTTTAGAAAGGGAGACAGGCCCGCGGCCCCTCCACTTT

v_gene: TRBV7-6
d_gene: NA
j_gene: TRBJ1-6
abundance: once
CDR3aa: CASSLDEAHPLHF
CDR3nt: TGTGCCAGCAGCTTAGACGAGGCCCATCCCCTCCACTTT

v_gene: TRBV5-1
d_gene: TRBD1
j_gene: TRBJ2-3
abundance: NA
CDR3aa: CASSLEQGGTDTQYF
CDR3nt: TGCGCCAGCAGCTTGGAACAGGGGGGCACAGATACGCAGTATTTT

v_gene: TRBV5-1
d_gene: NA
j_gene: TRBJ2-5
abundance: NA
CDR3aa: CASRGQMYQETQYF
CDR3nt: TGCGCCAGCAGAGGACAGATGTACCAAGAGACCCAGTACTTC

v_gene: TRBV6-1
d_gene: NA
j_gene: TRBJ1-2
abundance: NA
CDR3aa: CASSEAAGGGSYGYTF
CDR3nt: TGTGCCAGCAGTGAAGCGGCCGGGGGGGGATCCTATGGCTACACCTTC

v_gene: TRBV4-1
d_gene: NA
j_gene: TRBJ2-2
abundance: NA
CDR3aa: CASSPLGGTTGELFF
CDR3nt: TGCGCCAGCAGCCCACTCGGGGGAACCACCGGGGAGCTGTTTTTT

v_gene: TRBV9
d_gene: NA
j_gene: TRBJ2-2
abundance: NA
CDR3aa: CASSVVGSGGTGELFF
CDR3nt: TGTGCCAGCAGCGTAGTAGGTAGCGGTGGGACCGGGGAGCTGTTTTTT

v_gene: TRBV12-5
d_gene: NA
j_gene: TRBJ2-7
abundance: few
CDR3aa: CASAAERTYEQYF
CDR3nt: TGTGCTAGTGCCGCGGAGCGGACCTACGAGCAGTACTTC

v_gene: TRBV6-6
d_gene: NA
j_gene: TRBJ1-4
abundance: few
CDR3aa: CASGRDLGTNEKLFF
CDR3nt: TGTGCCAGCGGCAGGGATTTGGGAACTAATGAAAAACTGTTTTTT

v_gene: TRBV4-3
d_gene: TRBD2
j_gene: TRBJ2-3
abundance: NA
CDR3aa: CASSQEISGGADTQYF
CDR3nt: TGCGCCAGCAGCCAAGAAATTAGCGGGGGGGCAGATACGCAGTATTTT

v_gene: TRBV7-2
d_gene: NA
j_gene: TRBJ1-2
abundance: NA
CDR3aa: CASSSTNREAGYTF
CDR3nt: TGTGCCAGCAGCTCGACAAACAGGGAAGCTGGCTACACCTTC

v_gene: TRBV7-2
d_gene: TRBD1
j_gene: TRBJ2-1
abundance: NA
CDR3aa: CASSLWGQNYNEQFF
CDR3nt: TGTGCCAGCAGCTTGTGGGGACAGAATTACAATGAGCAGTTCTTC